These 4 T cell receptor beta chains came from one sample sequenced in a study of human T cells and chemical hapten exposure. MiXCR, run by TCRdb on the RACE reads, gives a single entry per CDR3 protein. The repertoire consists of 80,000 to 95,000 distinct CDR3 sequences, with about 10% occurring once and the leading ten covering around 4.2%. Time point here: patch test 1, 2 weeks after DPC sensitization. The treatment is: therapeutic diphenylcyclopropenone sensitization with weekly scalp DPC. The specimen was whole blood, collected in connection with sensitization to the hapten diphenylcyclopropenone (DPC). These receptors came from a woman in her forties or fifties with alopecia areata. Some clones in this sample may be carry-over from other donors' samples.

This clonotype was recorded many times. This rearrangement joins TRBV11-2 to TRBJ1-1, with unresolved D. Trimming left V 6 bases short and J 6 bases short, with 8 bases between. The germline gives CDR1 SGHAT, CDR2 FQNNGV. The CDR3 contains 11 residues. The CDR3 sequence: CASRPTAEAFF. The CDR3 bases are TGTGCCAGCAGACCGACGGCTGAAGCTTTCTTT.

Only a few counts were recorded for this clonotype. The V call is TRBV20-1, the J call TRBJ2-7; the match to TRBD1 covers 10 bases. The V and J ends lost 3 bases and 3 bases, in that order; junction bases with no gene match: 8. The CDR3 has 15 amino acids. The germline V gene encodes CDR1 DFQATT and CDR2 SNEGSKA (reference sequence). The CDR3 DNA reads TGCAGTGCTAGTAAGGGACAGGGGATCCTCTACGAGCAGTACTTC. This gives the protein CSASKGQGILYEQYF.

This clonotype was counted only a few times. J is TRBJ2-5 and V is TRBV9, with D maybe TRBD2 (5 bases). The germline gives CDR1 SGDLS, CDR2 YYNGEE. The CDR3 contains 14 residues. Trimming took off 3 bases at V and 4 bases at J, with 13 bases between the two ends. CDR3 in DNA: TGTGCCAGCAGCGACGCTCTAGCAGCAGAGACCCAGTACTTC. It specifies CASSDALAAETQYF. The full variable domain, its missing parts supplied by reference TRBV9 and TRBJ2-5, is DSGVTQTPKHLITATGQRVTLRCSPRSGDLSVYWYQQSLDQGLQFLIQYYNGEERAKGNILERFSAQQFPDLHSELNLSSLELGDSALYFCASSDALAAETQYFGPGTRLLVL.

This clonotype showed up many times. V usage is TRBV7-2 and J usage is TRBJ1-5; D possibly corresponds to TRBD1 (5 bases). Trimming removed 5 bases from V and 6 bases from J, with 11 bases in between. Germline CDR1 SGHTA, CDR2 FQGNSA. CDR3 length: 13 residues. The CDR3 bases are TGTGCCAGCAGCCAGGGACGGGGTCAGCCCCAGCATTTT. Its protein is CASSQGRGQPQHF.